This entry features one T cell receptor (beta chain) sequence. The donors were members of the approximately 110-subject validation cohort (separate from the roughly 700-subject first cohort). The CDR3 totals 15 residues. Trimming took 6 bases from V and 6 from J; bases not matched to a gene: 8. Germline values: CDR1 LNHDA, CDR2 SQIVND (reference sequence). The assay was immunoSEQ multiplex PCR, and TCRdb's table has in-frame clones only and misses some. Found here are about 240,000 clones, roughly 86% of them singletons; the top ten hold 0.95% to 1.5%. This entry belongs to a study of cytomegalovirus exposure and HLA in healthy donors.

The specimen was PBMCs. J is TRBJ2-1 and V is TRBV19; 10 bases align to TRBD2. The TCR was taken from a woman aged 25 to 39 in good health and CMV-seropositive. CDR3 DNA sequence: TGTGCCAGTAGCCTCGGGACTAGCGCATCCAATGAGCAGTTCTTC. As protein: CASSLGTSASNEQFF. Filled out from reference TRBV19 and TRBJ2-1, the complete variable domain reads DGGITQSPKYLFRKEGQNVTLSCEQNLNHDAMYWYRQDPGQGLRLIYYSQIVNDFQKGDIAEGYSVSREKKESFPLTVTSAQKNPTAFYLCASSLGTSASNEQFFGPGTRLTVL.